Listed below are T cell receptor beta chains from one sample, sequenced in a study of identifying expanded T cells in peripheral blood. Sequenced by immunoSEQ multiplex PCR; TCRdb stores in-frame clones only, minus some. The sample contains about 120,000 clones, around four fifths of which appear only once. Input material: blood. All receptors derive from a person aged 18 to 75 in good health. Both conserved end residues are part of each CDR3. The D gene is left open where the match is weak. Where a row states a size, it is once, few, many or the class of an expanded clone; other rows omit it.

clone size	J gene	V gene	D gene	CDR3 protein	CDR3 DNA
NA	TRBJ1-5	TRBV5-6	TRBD1	CASSSAGTGFVQPQHF	TGTGCCAGCAGCTCCGCCGGGACAGGGTTTGTTCAGCCCCAGCATTTT
few	TRBJ2-2	TRBV7-2	NA	CASRDSFVPGELFF	TGTGCCAGCAGGGACAGTTTCGTACCCGGGGAGCTGTTTTTT
NA	TRBJ1-2	TRBV19	NA	CASSAPRRRGPYGYTF	TGTGCCAGTAGTGCCCCGAGGCGGCGGGGGCCCTATGGCTACACCTTC
NA	TRBJ1-1	TRBV5-7	NA	CASSLGQRYTEAFF	TGTGCCAGCAGCTTGGGACAGAGATACACTGAAGCTTTCTTT
once	TRBJ1-6	TRBV7-8	NA	CASTTGRLYNSPLHF	TGTGCCAGCACAACAGGACGGCTCTATAATTCACCCCTCCACTTT
few	TRBJ2-5	TRBV18	NA	CASSSQETQYF	TGTGCCAGCTCATCCCAAGAGACCCAGTACTTC
few	TRBJ1-2	TRBV10-3	NA	CAISELGGYTF	TGTGCCATCAGTGAACTAGGCGGCTACACCTTC
NA	TRBJ1-3	TRBV7-9	NA	CASSLVGGNTIYF	TGTGCCAGCAGCTTAGTAGGCGGAAACACCATATATTTT
NA	TRBJ2-5	TRBV25-1	TRBD1	CASSAYLGAQGAGETQYF	TGTGCCAGCAGTGCGTACTTGGGGGCACAGGGGGCTGGTGAGACCCAGTACTTC
NA	TRBJ1-4	TRBV7-2	TRBD1	CASSNGQGTEKLFF	TGTGCCAGCAGCAACGGACAGGGCACTGAAAAACTGTTTTTT
NA	TRBJ2-5	TRBV18	TRBD1	CASSPGQQETQYF	TGTGCCAGCTCACCGGGACAGCAAGAGACCCAGTACTTC
few	TRBJ2-3	TRBV5-1	NA	CASSLLDTQYF	TGCGCCAGCAGCCTACTGGATACGCAGTATTTT
NA	TRBJ1-2	TRBV19	NA	CASSIAQEYPNYGYTF	TGTGCCAGTAGTATAGCTCAGGAATACCCAAACTATGGCTACACCTTC
few	TRBJ1-6	TRBV6-1	TRBD1	CASLRGDRGISPLHF	TGTGCCAGTCTCAGGGGTGACAGGGGTATTTCACCCCTCCACTTT
NA	TRBJ2-5	TRBV5-1	TRBD2	CASSFTGGETQYF	TGCGCCAGCAGCTTCACGGGGGGAGAGACCCAGTACTTC
NA	TRBJ2-1	TRBV5-4	NA	CASSFGDNEQFF	TGTGCCAGCAGCTTCGGCGACAATGAGCAGTTCTTC
NA	TRBJ2-1	TRBV11-1	TRBD1	CASSPGQSFYNEQFF	TGTGCCAGCAGCCCGGGACAGAGTTTCTACAATGAGCAGTTCTTC
NA	TRBJ2-1	TRBV10-3	NA	CASSRQTINEQFF	TGTGCCTCGTCCAGACAGACTATCAATGAGCAGTTCTTC
NA	TRBJ1-4	TRBV19	TRBD1	CASSLPGQGGSGREKLFF	TGTGCCAGTAGTCTCCCGGGACAGGGGGGTAGCGGCCGCGAAAAACTGTTTTTT
NA	TRBJ1-5	TRBV7-2	NA	CASSLGMGQPQHF	TGTGCCAGCAGCTTAGGTATGGGTCAGCCCCAGCATTTT
NA	TRBJ2-1	TRBV7-9	NA	CASSLLSQTLDNEQFF	TGTGCCAGCAGCTTACTGTCCCAAACCCTTGACAATGAGCAGTTCTTC
NA	TRBJ2-3	TRBV7-9	NA	CASSLLGPRADTQYF	TGTGCCAGCAGCCTGCTGGGGCCACGGGCAGATACGCAGTATTTT
NA	TRBJ2-1	TRBV9	NA	CASSDQTVLYEQFF	TGTGCCAGCAGCGACCAGACAGTTCTCTATGAGCAGTTCTTC
once	TRBJ1-2	TRBV5-6	TRBD1	CASSPPGAGGFDGYTF	TGTGCCAGCAGCCCCCCTGGGGCAGGGGGCTTTGATGGCTACACCTTC
NA	TRBJ2-5	TRBV10-1	TRBD2	CASSESSGGPETQYF	TGCGCCAGCAGTGAGTCGTCGGGGGGGCCAGAGACCCAGTACTTC
NA	TRBJ1-4	TRBV12-5	TRBD1	CASGSWTGKKLFF	TGTGCTAGTGGTTCCTGGACAGGGAAAAAACTGTTTTTT
once	TRBJ2-2	TRBV7-3	NA	CASSRGLGGNTGELFF	TGTGCCAGCAGCCGTGGACTAGGGGGGAACACCGGGGAGCTGTTTTTT
NA	TRBJ1-1	TRBV19	NA	CASSMEGLYTEAFF	TGTGCCAGTAGTATGGAGGGGCTTTACACTGAAGCTTTCTTT
NA	TRBJ2-3	TRBV5-1	TRBD1	CASMDRLLRPDTQYF	TGCGCCAGCATGGACAGGCTGCTGCGCCCCGATACGCAGTATTTT
NA	TRBJ2-2	TRBV7-2	NA	CASSLSRVNTGELFF	TGTGCCAGCAGCTTATCAAGGGTGAACACCGGGGAGCTGTTTTTT
NA	TRBJ1-5	TRBV19	NA	CASRDQGLSNQPQHF	TGTGCCAGTAGAGACCAGGGATTAAGCAATCAGCCCCAGCATTTT
NA	TRBJ2-1	TRBV6-1	NA	CALEGGQSSYNEQFF	TGTGCCCTGGAGGGGGGTCAAAGCTCCTACAATGAGCAGTTCTTC
NA	TRBJ1-2	TRBV7-9	NA	CASSSIYGTQTYGYTF	TGTGCCAGCAGCTCCATCTACGGGACACAAACTTATGGCTACACCTTC
NA	TRBJ1-1	TRBV7-8	TRBD1	CASSAMTGVRTEAFF	TGTGCCAGCAGCGCCATGACAGGGGTTCGGACTGAAGCTTTCTTT
NA	TRBJ1-2	TRBV9	TRBD1	CASSVRDRDRGFLVDGYTF	TGTGCCAGCAGCGTAAGGGACCGGGACAGGGGGTTTTTAGTGGATGGCTACACCTTC
NA	TRBJ1-1	TRBV18	NA	CASSGQTTNTEAFF	TGTGCCAGCTCGGGACAAACCACGAACACTGAAGCTTTCTTT
NA	TRBJ1-5	TRBV4-3	NA	CASSQERAAVSNQPQHF	TGCGCCAGCAGCCAAGAAAGGGCGGCGGTTAGCAATCAGCCCCAGCATTTT
NA	TRBJ1-3	TRBV4-1	NA	CASSQRILGGGRGSSGNTIYF	TGCGCCAGCAGCCAAAGAATACTTGGTGGGGGGCGCGGGTCCTCTGGAAACACCATATATTTT
NA	TRBJ2-7	TRBV4-3	TRBD1	CASSHSGTGSYEQYF	TGCGCCAGCAGCCACTCCGGGACAGGGAGTTACGAGCAGTACTTC
NA	TRBJ2-6	TRBV5-6	TRBD1	CASSSDRGAAGANVLTF	TGTGCCAGCAGCTCGGACAGGGGGGCGGCTGGGGCCAACGTCCTGACTTTC
NA	TRBJ2-1	TRBV7-9	TRBD2	CASSRPSGGYNEQFF	TGTGCCAGCAGCCGACCTAGCGGGGGTTACAATGAGCAGTTCTTC